This T cell receptor (beta chain) was profiled in a study of early T cells in non-severe SARS-CoV-2 infection. TCRdb re-called the 5' RACE reads with MiXCR, one entry per CDR3 protein. The data show 40,000 to 50,000 distinct CDR3 sequences, roughly 7.1% seen once. Trimming stripped 1 base from V and 3 bases from J, with 15 bases between. The CDR3 spans 16 residues. Germline-derived CDR1 and CDR2 are MNHNS and SASEGT. The TCR comes from an adult who was a healthcare worker with PCR-confirmed SARS-CoV-2 infection or an uninfected control (not recorded which). Sequencing was carried out using whole blood. V is TRBV6-1 and J is TRBJ1-2; D perhaps matches TRBD1 (5 bases). Here the CDR3 DNA reads TGTGCCAGCAGTGAAGATTTTGGGGCGCAGGACTATGGCTACACCTTC. This sequence encodes CASSEDFGAQDYGYTF.